This TCR beta chain was recorded in a study of T cell responses to AZD1222 COVID-19 vaccine. The CDR3 totals 15 residues. V was shortened by 3 bases and J by 0 bases, with 11 bases between the two germline ends. CDR1 and CDR2 from the germline V gene are SGHRS and YFSETQ. The assay was immunoSEQ multiplex PCR, and TCRdb's table has in-frame clones only and misses some. The repertoire holds 95,000 to 110,000 clones, with approximately 88% as singletons. The chain is built from TRBV5-1 and TRBJ2-3; TRBD1 might be the D (6 bases). The material sequenced was peripheral blood, taken on day 0 of AZD1222 vaccination. This clonotype was obtained from an adult in good health. CDR3 residues: CASSWQDRSTDTQYF. In DNA form, the CDR3 reads TGCGCCAGCAGCTGGCAGGACAGAAGCACAGATACGCAGTATTTT.